These 18 T cell receptor beta chains came from one sample sequenced in a study of PD-1 blockade in classical Hodgkin lymphoma. Indicated time point: newly diagnosed, previously untreated cHL patient sample. The table came from immunoSEQ multiplex PCR; TCRdb's copy has only in-frame clones and leaves some out. The table has 15,000 to 20,000 clones, about nine tenths seen once; the top ten hold less than 4%. Sequencing input: peripheral blood mononuclear cells (PBMCs). The receptors were gathered from a human donor with classical Hodgkin lymphoma.

This rearrangement joins TRBV28 to TRBJ2-3; D may be TRBD1 (6 bases). The V end lost 3 bases, the J end lost 8 bases, and 18 bases lay between the germline ends. CDR3 length equals 15 residues. The germline V gene encodes CDR1 MDHEN and CDR2 SYDVKM. CDR3 sequence: CASSFDRIPTGTQYF. The CDR3 nucleotides read TGTGCCAGCAGTTTCGACAGGATTCCAACCGGTACGCAGTATTTT.

This clone was counted between two and nine times. The chain couples TRBV7-9 to TRBJ2-3; 7 bases are shared with TRBD1. V gave up 5 bases and J gave up 4 bases; unmatched junction bases: 9. CDR3 size: 15 residues. The germline V gene has CDR1 SEHNR and CDR2 FQNEAQ (reference sequence). This CDR3 reads CASSQGDSFADTQYF. The CDR3 DNA reads as TGTGCCAGCAGCCAAGGGGACAGTTTTGCAGATACGCAGTATTTT.

The CDR3 DNA reads TGTGCCAGCAGCCACGGGGCAGGGTGGGAAGCTTTCTTT. Encoded protein: CASSHGAGWEAFF. The chain couples TRBV7-2 to TRBJ1-1; D might be TRBD1 (5 bases). The V end was cut by 5 bases, the J end by 8 bases, with 15 bases between. The CDR3 contains 13 residues. CDR1 and CDR2 (germline): SGHTA, FQGNSA.

V gene TRBV5-4 combines with J gene TRBJ2-1; TRBD2 matches at 9 bases. The CDR3 is 16 amino acids. Germline loops: CDR1 SGHNT, CDR2 YYREEE (reference sequence). Trimming took 1 base from V and 2 from J; bases not matched to a gene: 4. The CDR3 DNA reads as TGTGCCAGCAGCTTGCCACAGCGGGGGGCCTACAATGAGCAGTTCTTC. Amino acids: CASSLPQRGAYNEQFF.

V usage is TRBV19 and J usage is TRBJ2-3; tentatively, D is TRBD2 (5 bases). The length of the CDR3 is 19 residues. Germline lookup yields CDR1 LNHDA and CDR2 SQIVND (reference sequence). Trimming removed 4 bases from V and 0 bases from J, with 23 bases in between. CDR3 in amino acids: CASSRGVSGSVASTDTQYF. DNA for the CDR3: TGTGCCAGTAGTAGAGGAGTGAGTGGTAGCGTCGCTAGCACAGATACGCAGTATTTT. Supplemented by reference TRBV19 and TRBJ2-3, the full variable domain reads DGGITQSPKYLFRKEGQNVTLSCEQNLNHDAMYWYRQDPGQGLRLIYYSQIVNDFQKGDIAEGYSVSREKKESFPLTVTSAQKNPTAFYLCASSRGVSGSVASTDTQYFGPGTRLTVL.

The chain links TRBV9 to TRBJ2-1; the match to TRBD2 covers 7 bases. With 4 bases clipped from V and 6 bases from J, the junction kept 4 bases outside the gene matches. The germline V gene encodes CDR1 SGDLS and CDR2 YYNGEE. The CDR3 contains 13 residues. The CDR3 DNA sequence: TGTGCCAGCAGCCGAGCGGGGTTCAATGAGCAGTTCTTC. This codes for CASSRAGFNEQFF.

The V and J genes are TRBV7-2 and TRBJ2-5; 16 bases line up with TRBD2. The CDR3 sequence is 16 residues long. Germline assignment: CDR1 SGHTA and CDR2 FQGNSA. The V gene end was trimmed by 5 bases and the J gene end by 4 bases; junction bases not matched to a gene: 4. CDR3 in amino acids: CASSPGLAGGAETQYF. CDR3 in DNA: TGTGCCAGCAGCCCGGGACTAGCGGGAGGGGCAGAGACCCAGTACTTC.

The CDR3 here is CASSIGTSLAQYF. The CDR3, as DNA: TGTGCCAGTAGTATTGGGACTAGCTTGGCCCAGTACTTC. This chain links TRBV19 with TRBJ2-5, with TRBD2 identical over 9 bases. Germline lookup yields CDR1 LNHDA and CDR2 SQIVND (reference sequence). CDR3 size: 13 residues. The V segment lost 3 bases and the J segment 9 bases; nucleotides outside the gene matches: 5.

The CDR3 here is CASSFSAGQETQYF. The DNA of the CDR3 is TGTGCCAGCAGTTTTTCTGCAGGGCAAGAGACCCAGTACTTC. This sequence joins TRBV27 and TRBJ2-5, with a tentative D call TRBD1 (5 bases). The CDR3 is 14 residues long. Germline V gene lookup returns CDR1 MNHEY and CDR2 SMNVEV (reference sequence). Trimming took 3 bases from V and 2 from J, leaving 10 bases between them.

CDR3 loop: CASSGPGGRTDTQYF. In DNA form, the CDR3 reads TGTGCCAGCAGCGGCCCAGGGGGCAGAACAGATACGCAGTATTTT. The V gene is TRBV6-1, the J gene TRBJ2-3, with TRBD1 matching over 8 bases. Germline loops: CDR1 MNHNS, CDR2 SASEGT. With V trimmed by 6 bases and J by 3 bases, 8 bases remained unmatched. This CDR3 contains 15 residues.

V gene TRBV28 combines with J gene TRBJ2-5; D gene uncertain. From germline, CDR1 is MDHEN and CDR2 SYDVKM. The CDR3 extends over 14 amino acids. Trimming removed 2 bases from V and 1 base from J, with 8 bases in between. Written as DNA, the CDR3 is TGTGCCAGCAGTTTAAATAGAATCCAAGAGACCCAGTACTTC. Amino acids: CASSLNRIQETQYF.

The gene calls are TRBV18 and TRBJ2-3, with 8 bases lining up with TRBD2. CDR1 and CDR2 (germline): KGHSH, LQKENI. The CDR3 is 14 residues long. Unmatched junction bases numbered 3, after V lost 3 bases and J lost 4 bases. The CDR3, as DNA: TGTGCCAGCTCACCTCAGACTAGCGCAGATACGCAGTATTTT. Translated, it gives CASSPQTSADTQYF.

This sequence joins TRBV21-1 and TRBJ1-1. TRBV21-1 is termed a pseudogene. The CDR3 loop spans 12 amino acids. CDR3: CASRRWDTEAFF. CDR3 bases: TGTGCCAGCAGGCGCTGGGACACTGAAGCTTTCTTT.

The genes are TRBV19 and TRBJ2-5; D might be TRBD2 (6 bases). The DNA end lines up better with TRBJ2-7; the J call may be wrong. The CDR3 runs to 13 residues. Germline CDR1 and CDR2: LNHDA and SQIVND (reference sequence). The CDR3 protein is CASSLAGGYEQYF. As DNA, the CDR3 is TGTGCCAGTAGTTTGGCCGGGGGCTACGAGCAGTACTTC.

The chain uses TRBV5-8 and TRBJ2-5; 9 nucleotides line up with TRBD1. CDR1 is SGHTS and CDR2 is YDEGEE in the germline V gene. The CDR3 sequence is 13 residues long. Trimming at V came to 5 bases and at J to 5 bases, leaving 4 bases not matched to a gene. The CDR3 DNA sequence: TGTGCCAGCAGGCGGACAGGGGTTGAGACCCAGTACTTC. Translated, it gives CASRRTGVETQYF.

This clone was seen just once. The rearrangement links TRBV7-2 to TRBJ1-2; D remains unclear. Germline V gene sequence: CDR1 SGHTA, CDR2 FQGNSA. The CDR3 has 13 residues. V was trimmed by 3 bases and J by 2 bases, leaving 7 bases between them. The CDR3 region is CASSLRGNYGYTF. The CDR3 nucleotides read TGTGCCAGCAGCTTGAGAGGGAACTATGGCTACACCTTC.

This sequence joins TRBV27 and TRBJ2-7, with a tentative D call TRBD2 (5 bases). Per the germline V gene, CDR1 is MNHEY and CDR2 is SMNVEV (reference sequence). With 5 bases removed from V and 3 bases from J, the gap between germline ends came to 11 bases. The CDR3 totals 13 residues. The DNA for the CDR3 is TGTGCCAGCAGTCCGAGGGCAAACTACGAGCAGTACTTC. Its protein is CASSPRANYEQYF.

This rearrangement joins TRBV28 to TRBJ2-7; tentative D call: TRBD1 (8 bases). The germline V gene encodes CDR1 MDHEN and CDR2 SYDVKM. The V and J ends lost 1 base and 1 base respectively, with 11 bases between them. The CDR3 extends over 15 amino acids. The CDR3 sequence is CASSLLQGGSYEQYF. In DNA, the CDR3 is TGTGCCAGCAGTTTATTACAGGGGGGGTCCTACGAGCAGTACTTC.